The 22 T cell receptor beta chains listed next were all sequenced from one sample in a study of blood T cells in healthy people across ages. Sample-barcoded 5' priming and a J-beta primer mix drove a second PCR of about 6 to 12 cycles. From the 5' RACE reads, TCRdb called clonotypes with MiXCR, one entry per CDR3 protein. Of 730,000 or so distinct CDR3 sequences in the sample, 43% were seen once. Sequences were obtained from blood. These receptors originate from a woman in her sixties in good health.

For this clonotype: At one end, the junction sequence differs from germline, possibly due to a read error. The rearrangement joins TRBV27 to TRBJ2-7; D unclear. The germline V gene has CDR1 MNHEY and CDR2 SMNVEV (reference sequence). The length of the CDR3 is 12 residues. CDR3 DNA: TGTGCCAGCAGTCCGGGCCTATACGCGCAGTACTTC. As protein: CASSPGLYAQYF.

V is TRBV7-9 and J is TRBJ2-5, with 7 positions matching TRBD2. There are 17 residues in the CDR3. Trimming removed 1 base from V and 4 bases from J; junction bases left unmatched: 12. Germline assignment: CDR1 SEHNR and CDR2 FQNEAQ (reference sequence). CDR3 nucleotide sequence: TGTGCCAGCAGCTTAGTAGGGTCCGGGAGGATCGGAGAGACCCAGTACTTC. Protein: CASSLVGSGRIGETQYF.

The rearrangement uses TRBV6-5 and TRBJ2-1; D is ambiguous. The J call may not be correct, given that the DNA end is closer to TRBJ2-7. The CDR3 sequence is 15 residues long. Germline-derived CDR1 and CDR2 are MNHEY and SVGAGI. CDR3: CASSQEMLSYNEQYF. CDR3 DNA: TGTGCCAGCAGTCAGGAAATGCTCTCCTACAATGAGCAGTACTTC.

This clonotype appeared a few times. This chain's CDR3 is CASSLRASGPNEQYF. CDR3 sequence (DNA): TGTGCCAGCAGCTTAAGGGCTAGCGGACCCAATGAGCAGTACTTC. The chain links TRBV7-9 to TRBJ2-7, with TRBD2 identical over 7 bases. The CDR3 is 15 residues long. V shed 2 bases and J 7 bases; nucleotides not matched to a gene: 11. CDR1 SEHNR and CDR2 FQNEAQ come from the germline V gene (reference sequence).

Of note for this clonotype: A junction boundary mismatches the germline segment, possibly from a read error. The chain has TRBV3-1 and TRBJ2-5; 12 bases map to TRBD2. There are 17 residues in the CDR3. Germline CDR1 and CDR2: LGHDT and YNNKEL (reference sequence). CDR3 sequence reads: CVSSQDIRLAGGSEQYF. As DNA, the CDR3 is TGTGTCAGCAGCCAAGATATCCGGCTAGCGGGAGGGAGTGAGCAGTACTTC.

This clonotype was observed a few times. The rearrangement uses TRBV5-1 and TRBJ2-1, with 7 bases identical to TRBD2. Germline loops: CDR1 SGHRS, CDR2 YFSETQ. The CDR3 loop spans 18 amino acids. Germline trimming cut 0 bases from V and 0 bases from J; bases unmatched to any gene: 9. The CDR3 DNA reads TGCGCCAGCAGCTTGGCCCCTAGCGGTCTAAGCTCCTACAATGAGCAGTTCTTC. It translates to CASSLAPSGLSSYNEQFF.

The chain has TRBV6-5 and TRBJ1-1; D is undetermined. Germline CDR1 MNHEY, CDR2 SVGAGI. The CDR3 consists of 13 residues. Trimming stripped 7 bases from V and 2 bases from J, with 11 bases between. The CDR3 sequence: CASKGRGNTEAFF. The DNA of the CDR3 is TGTGCCAGCAAAGGTCGGGGAAACACTGAAGCTTTCTTT.

Here the CDR3 reads CASTPPDRLTDTQYF. The CDR3 DNA reads TGTGCCAGCACCCCCCCGGACAGACTCACAGATACGCAGTATTTT. The chain couples TRBV25-1 to TRBJ2-3, with D maybe TRBD1 (6 bases). The CDR3 consists of 15 residues. The V end lost 7 bases, the J end lost 2 bases, and 16 bases lay between the germline ends. In germline, CDR1 is MGHDK, CDR2 SYGVNS. Combining the CDR3 with reference TRBV25-1 and TRBJ2-3 gives the whole variable domain EADIYQTPRYLVIGTGKKITLECSQTMGHDKMYWYQQDPGMELHLIHYSYGVNSTEKGDLSSESTVSRIRTEHFPLTLESARPSHTSQYLCASTPPDRLTDTQYFGPGTRLTVL.

This clonotype was recorded a few times. This sequence joins TRBV20-1 and TRBJ1-5, with 9 bases aligning to TRBD1. V lost 3 bases to trimming and J lost 5 bases; unmatched junction nucleotides: 5. The CDR3 length is 14 residues. Germline lookup yields CDR1 DFQATT and CDR2 SNEGSKA (reference sequence). The CDR3 DNA is TGCAGTGCTAGTGGGACAGGGAGGGATCAGCCCCAGCATTTT. Amino acids: CSASGTGRDQPQHF.

This clonotype was seen a few times. The chain uses TRBV3-1 and TRBJ2-1; 9 bases fit TRBD2. Germline lookup yields CDR1 LGHDT and CDR2 YNNKEL (reference sequence). The trim removed 3 bases at V and 7 bases at J, leaving 13 bases unmatched. The CDR3 covers 17 residues. In DNA, the CDR3 is TGTGCCAGCAGCCATGGGGTAGCGGGGGCCCTCGTAAATGAGCAGTTCTTC. This encodes CASSHGVAGALVNEQFF.

The genes are TRBV5-1 and TRBJ1-1, with 8 bases aligning to TRBD1. Per the germline V gene, CDR1 is SGHRS and CDR2 is YFSETQ. CDR3 length: 15 amino acids. Trimming cost V 5 bases and J 9 bases; bases outside gene matches: 15. The chain's CDR3 is CASRGDVGQGAQAFF. The CDR3, as DNA: TGCGCCAGCAGGGGGGACGTAGGACAGGGCGCTCAAGCTTTCTTT.

V and J are TRBV7-6 and TRBJ2-5; TRBD1 aligns across 9 bases. CDR1 and CDR2 from the germline V gene are SGHVS and FNYEAQ. The CDR3 runs to 17 residues. The J segment lost 0 bases and the V segment lost 5 bases, leaving 10 bases of the junction unmatched. The CDR3 DNA sequence: TGTGCCAGCAGCCGAACAACAGGGGGCGGCCACCAAGAGACCCAGTACTTC. Its translation: CASSRTTGGGHQETQYF.

V gene TRBV2 combines with J gene TRBJ1-2, with D unclear. CDR3 size: 14 residues. Germline V gene lookup returns CDR1 SNHLY and CDR2 FYNNEI. V dropped 1 base and J dropped 9 bases, with 15 bases sitting between them. The DNA for the CDR3 is TGTGCCAGCAGTGAAGTTTCGGCGTCAGTCCGCTACACCTTC. Translation: CASSEVSASVRYTF.

Remarks on this clonotype: Relative to the germline gene, one junction end is altered; a read error may explain this. The chain employs TRBV7-9 and TRBJ1-4, with TRBD1 matching 8 bases. Germline V lookup: CDR1 SEHNR, CDR2 FQNEAQ (reference sequence). The CDR3 has 17 amino acids. The CDR3 reads CAGSSSRDRKGKGKLFF. DNA for the CDR3: TGTGCCGGCAGCTCGTCCCGGGACAGGAAAGGGAAAGGAAAACTGTTTTTT.

The chain combines TRBV5-1 with TRBJ2-4; possibly TRBD1 or TRBD2 for D (6 bases each). From germline, CDR1 is SGHRS and CDR2 YFSETQ. There are 18 residues in the CDR3. The ends were cut back, 2 bases at V and 5 bases at J, with 23 bases in the middle. The CDR3 coding sequence is TGCGCCAGCAGCTTATGGCCAGCTTTGATGGGGGGCCAAAACATTCAGTACTTC. Amino acid sequence: CASSLWPALMGGQNIQYF.

The rearrangement joins TRBV7-3 to TRBJ1-1; 7 nucleotides align to TRBD1. V gave up 4 bases and J gave up 4 bases; unmatched junction bases: 9. Germline CDR1 SGHTA, CDR2 FQGTGA. CDR3 length equals 15 residues. The CDR3 loop reads CASSSNQGGSTEAFF. The CDR3 bases are TGTGCCAGCAGCTCGAATCAGGGGGGGTCCACTGAAGCTTTCTTT.

This clonotype was counted at least ten times. The chain employs TRBV20-1 and TRBJ1-2; D ambiguous. V lost 0 bases and J lost 6, with 11 bases in between. This CDR3 spans 13 amino acids. Germline CDR1 is DFQATT and CDR2 is SNEGSKA (reference sequence). CDR3: CSARDSTVHGYTF. As DNA, the CDR3 is TGCAGTGCTAGAGACAGTACAGTCCATGGCTACACCTTC.

In regard to this clonotype: Compared with germline, one end of the junction differs, possibly owing to a read error. This rearrangement joins TRBV3-1 to TRBJ1-5; D is unclear. The CDR3 consists of 14 residues. Germline CDR1 and CDR2: LGHDT and YNNKEL (reference sequence). CDR3 nucleotide sequence: TGTGCCAGCTCTAACCGGGCCTTTAATTCACCCCACCACTTT. Its translation: CASSNRAFNSPHHF.

There are a few counts of this clonotype. The rearrangement uses TRBV18 and TRBJ2-7, with 7 bases aligning to TRBD2. The CDR3 covers 15 residues. Germline V gene data show CDR1 as KGHSH and CDR2 as LQKENI. After removal of 6 bases from V and 1 base from J, the junction contained 9 bases not matched to a gene. CDR3 nucleotide sequence: TGTGCCAGCTCCCTCGTTGGCGGGGGATCCTACGAGCAGTACTTC. Its translation: CASSLVGGGSYEQYF.

This clonotype has just a few counts. The gene calls are TRBV6-5 and TRBJ2-3; D unclear. Trimming removed 7 bases at V and 3 bases at J, with 11 bases between. Germline assignment: CDR1 MNHEY and CDR2 SVGAGI. The CDR3 contains 13 residues. In nucleotides, the CDR3 is TGTGCCAGCATGATAGGGTGGACAGATACGCAGTATTTT. It specifies CASMIGWTDTQYF.

The V and J genes are TRBV20-1 and TRBJ1-6, with D possibly TRBD1 on 6 matching bases. The germline V gene encodes CDR1 DFQATT and CDR2 SNEGSKA (reference sequence). V was cut by 6 bases and J by 7 bases, with 7 bases left in between. CDR3 length: 11 amino acids. CDR3 sequence: CSARGNSPLHF. CDR3 DNA: TGCAGTGCCAGGGGCAATTCACCCCTCCACTTT.

This clonotype was observed a few times. This chain uses TRBV20-1 with TRBJ2-1, with a weak D call TRBD2 (6 bases). This CDR3 is built from 12 residues. The germline CDR1 and CDR2 sequences are DFQATT and SNEGSKA (reference sequence). Trimming shortened V by 6 bases and J by 5 bases, and 11 bases separated the two germline ends. Here the CDR3 reads CSAEGRNNEQFF. CDR3 bases: TGCAGTGCGGAGGGACGAAACAATGAGCAGTTCTTC.